The 20 T cell receptor beta chains reported below all come from one sample, sequenced in a study of long-term antiretroviral therapy in people with HIV. With survey level as its setting, the immunoSEQ assay was v3.0. Profiling relied on immunoSEQ multiplex PCR, and the TCRdb table lists in-frame clones only, not all of them. This table has over 15,000 clones, about nine tenths appearing once. Specimen: unsorted PBMCs, collected 3 years after starting antiretroviral therapy. These receptors were taken from a man between 45 and 60 years old with HIV.

The chain is built from TRBV2 and TRBJ2-7, with 11 bases that match TRBD2. The CDR3 extends over 14 amino acids. Germline values: CDR1 SNHLY, CDR2 FYNNEI. V shed 7 bases and J 7 bases; nucleotides not matched to a gene: 9. The CDR3 DNA follows: TGTGCCAGCACCGTGACTAGCGGGGCGCCGGAGCAGTACTTC. It specifies CASTVTSGAPEQYF.

CDR3 amino acids: CASSDVGTGELFF. The CDR3 DNA reads as TGTGCCAGCAGTGACGTGGGCACCGGGGAGCTGTTTTTT. The chain recombines TRBV6-4 with TRBJ2-2; no reliable D call. CDR1 is MRHNA and CDR2 is SNTAGT in the germline V gene. Deletions cut 2 bases from V and 4 bases from J, with 5 bases between. CDR3 length equals 13 residues.

V is TRBV19 and J is TRBJ1-2; maybe TRBD1 (5 bases). Trimming took off 8 bases at V and 1 base at J, with 14 bases between the two ends. The CDR3 has 14 residues. Germline CDR1 LNHDA, CDR2 SQIVND (reference sequence). This chain's CDR3 is CASRRTRGNYGYTF. The CDR3 nucleotides are TGTGCCAGTCGAAGAACAAGGGGTAACTATGGCTACACCTTC.

This clone was detected a few times. The V gene is TRBV5-1, the J gene TRBJ1-1; no clear D. Trimming removed 2 bases from V and 4 bases from J, with 9 bases in between. The CDR3 is made up of 13 amino acids. Germline lookup yields CDR1 SGHRS and CDR2 YFSETQ. The CDR3 nucleotides are TGCGCCAGCAGCTTTAACAGCGGCACTGAAGCTTTCTTT. As protein: CASSFNSGTEAFF.

This chain uses TRBV21-1 with TRBJ2-2. TRBV21-1 is a pseudogene. This CDR3 comprises 16 residues. This chain's CDR3 is CASSKEGRTNTGELFF. CDR3 sequence (DNA): TGTGCCAGCAGCAAAGAAGGAAGGACGAACACCGGGGAGCTGTTTTTT.

V is TRBV5-6 and J is TRBJ1-2; possibly TRBD1 for D (6 bases). The V end lost 1 base, the J end lost 2 bases, and 9 bases lay between the germline ends. The CDR3 contains 14 residues. CDR1 and CDR2 from the germline V gene are SGHDT and YYEEEE. CDR3: CASSLPGANYGYTF. For the CDR3, the DNA is TGTGCCAGCAGCTTGCCAGGGGCCAACTATGGCTACACCTTC.

The CDR3 DNA reads as TGTGCCAGCAGCCCCGCCGCTTCGGCAGGATTCATGAACACTGAAGCTTTCTTT. It specifies CASSPAASAGFMNTEAFF. The chain carries TRBV27 and TRBJ1-1; D gene ambiguous. Between the trimmed V and J ends, which lost 6 bases and 0 bases, there was a span of 23 bases. Germline values: CDR1 MNHEY, CDR2 SMNVEV (reference sequence). The CDR3 runs to 18 residues.

The genes are TRBV7-6 and TRBJ2-2, with no clear D. V was trimmed by 3 bases and J by 4 bases, leaving 3 bases between them. The CDR3 spans 12 residues. CDR1 SGHVS and CDR2 FNYEAQ come from the germline V gene. The CDR3 DNA reads as TGTGCCAGCAGCTTTGGCACCGGGGAGCTGTTTTTT. This translates into CASSFGTGELFF. Supplemented by reference TRBV7-6 and TRBJ2-2, the full variable domain reads GAGVSQSPRYKVTKRGQDVALRCDPISGHVSLYWYRQALGQGPEFLTYFNYEAQQDKSGLPNDRFSAERPEGSISTLTIQRTEQRDSAMYRCASSFGTGELFFGEGSRLTVL.

V gene TRBV5-1 combines with J gene TRBJ1-2, with a tentative D call TRBD1 (6 bases). Per germline, CDR1 SGHRS and CDR2 YFSETQ. V was pared by 4 bases and J by 4 bases, with 14 bases between. This CDR3 is 14 amino acids long. The CDR3 DNA sequence: TGCGCCAGCAGCCTCATACAGGGAACCTATGGCTACACCTTC. Translated, it gives CASSLIQGTYGYTF.

In its sample, this clone was seen once. This chain joins TRBV4-1 and TRBJ2-3; 7 bases fit TRBD1. Per the germline V gene, CDR1 is MGHRA and CDR2 is YSYEKL. V shed 4 bases, J shed 2 bases, and the junction held 9 bases outside the gene matches. The CDR3 contains 16 residues. The CDR3 bases are TGCGCCAGCAGCCCCCACGCAGGGGGTCACACAGATACGCAGTATTTT. Protein: CASSPHAGGHTDTQYF.

V is TRBV7-2 and J is TRBJ2-2, with D possibly called TRBD1 or TRBD2 (5 bases each). The ends were cut back, 5 bases at V and 7 bases at J, with 11 bases in the middle. This CDR3 comprises 13 residues. Germline V CDR1 and CDR2: SGHTA, FQGNSA. CDR3 protein: CASSGTYGGELFF. DNA of the CDR3: TGTGCCAGCAGCGGGACCTACGGCGGGGAGCTGTTTTTT.

The rearrangement uses TRBV27 and TRBJ1-6; the D is unclear. With 2 bases removed from V and 5 bases from J, the gap between germline ends came to 10 bases. The CDR3 extends over 15 amino acids. Germline CDR1 reads MNHEY; CDR2 reads SMNVEV (reference sequence). The CDR3, as DNA: TGTGCCAGCAGTTTAAAGGCGGGGAATAATTCACCCCTCCACTTT. Protein: CASSLKAGNNSPLHF.

This chain uses TRBV5-5 with TRBJ2-7; TRBD2 matches at 8 bases. V trimming: 6 bases; J trimming: 3 bases; junction bases outside the gene matches: 11. Germline V gives CDR1 SGHKS, CDR2 YYEKEE (reference sequence). CDR3 length equals 15 residues. CDR3 sequence reads: CASTAGGGGHYEQYF. As DNA, the CDR3 is TGTGCCAGCACCGCGGGGGGCGGGGGGCACTACGAGCAGTACTTC.

The chain has TRBV5-4 and TRBJ2-1, with D maybe TRBD1 (6 bases). Germline V gene lookup returns CDR1 SGHNT and CDR2 YYREEE (reference sequence). The CDR3 is 15 residues long. V was trimmed by 2 bases and J by 0 bases, leaving 9 bases between them. CDR3 amino acids: CASSFPTGSYNEQFF. Written as DNA, the CDR3 is TGTGCCAGCAGCTTTCCGACAGGCTCCTACAATGAGCAGTTCTTC.

The chain employs TRBV5-4 and TRBJ1-4; D unclear. This CDR3 contains 14 residues. Germline V CDR1 and CDR2: SGHNT, YYREEE (reference sequence). The germline V and J ends were trimmed by 2 bases and 3 bases, with 8 bases remaining between them. The CDR3 bases are TGTGCCAGCAGCTTCGGTCCTTCTAATGAAAAACTGTTTTTT. It is translated as CASSFGPSNEKLFF.

The chain couples TRBV10-2 to TRBJ1-6; TRBD1 agrees at 7 bases. V lost 5 bases and J lost 9; bases outside the gene matches: 7. CDR1 and CDR2 from the germline V gene are WSHSY and SAAADI. The CDR3 has 14 amino acids. This chain's CDR3 is CASSLTGRGSPLHF. The CDR3 region has the DNA TGCGCCAGCAGTCTGACAGGGAGAGGTTCACCCCTCCACTTT.

This clone came up a few times. The rearrangement links TRBV14 to TRBJ2-3, with 7 bases matching TRBD2. CDR3 length equals 15 residues. J was trimmed by 8 bases and V by 5 bases; bases with no gene match: 13. Germline values: CDR1 SGHDN, CDR2 FVKESK. The CDR3 here is CASSKTGLVAGTQYF. CDR3 DNA: TGTGCCAGCAGCAAAACTGGACTAGTCGCTGGTACGCAGTATTTT.

This sequence joins TRBV5-5 and TRBJ2-4; a weak D match, TRBD1 (6 bases). Germline V gives CDR1 SGHKS, CDR2 YYEKEE (reference sequence). The CDR3 spans 15 residues. The V and J ends lost 3 bases and 0 bases respectively, with 10 bases between them. This CDR3 is CASSSGARAKNIQYF. Written as DNA, the CDR3 is TGTGCCAGCAGCTCAGGGGCTCGAGCCAAAAACATTCAGTACTTC.

This chain links TRBV5-1 with TRBJ1-4; perhaps TRBD1 as D (5 bases). The CDR3 loop spans 17 amino acids. Deletions cut 0 bases from V and 3 bases from J, with 15 bases between. In germline, CDR1 is SGHRS, CDR2 YFSETQ. The CDR3 bases are TGCGCCAGCAGCTTGGCCGCTACGGGGGTTTCTAATGAAAAACTGTTTTTT. It specifies CASSLAATGVSNEKLFF.

This chain connects TRBV6-5 to TRBJ2-3; TRBD1 matches at 9 bases. In germline, CDR1 is MNHEY, CDR2 SVGAGI. V gave up 5 bases and J gave up 4 bases; unmatched junction bases: 4. CDR3 size: 14 residues. CDR3 DNA sequence: TGTGCCAGCAGTCGGGACAGGGTGTCAGATACGCAGTATTTT. Its translation is CASSRDRVSDTQYF.